A single sample gave rise to the 14 T cell receptor beta chains below, sequenced in a study of post-analysis software for immune sequencing data. Included in the TCR beta cDNA libraries were unique molecular identifiers. From the PCR reads, TCRdb called clonotypes with MiXCR, one entry per CDR3 protein. The table shows over 150,000 distinct CDR3 sequences, with around 30% occurring only once. Their antigens are not known. Study-level findings and limits: TRBV5-6, TRBV5-1 and TRBV20-1 belonged to a set of a few TRBV segments that were more frequent in patients than controls.

The material sequenced was blood. The receptors shown here come from a girl aged 10-17 years with multiple sclerosis.

The rearrangement joins TRBV3-1 to TRBJ1-1; D is ambiguous. Trimming shortened V by 6 bases and J by 6 bases, and 8 bases separated the two germline ends. CDR1 is LGHDT and CDR2 is YNNKEL in the germline V gene (reference sequence). The CDR3 has 11 residues. This CDR3 reads CASRGRAEAFF. CDR3 nucleotide sequence: TGTGCCAGCAGGGGAAGGGCTGAAGCTTTCTTT.

This clonotype was observed many times. The chain couples TRBV2 to TRBJ2-1, with a weak D call TRBD2 (6 bases). Germline V lookup: CDR1 SNHLY, CDR2 FYNNEI. This CDR3 has 15 residues. V was trimmed by 4 bases and J by 3 bases, leaving 13 bases between them. Here the CDR3 DNA reads TGTGCCAGCAGTGTATACGGGAGCGGCTACAATGAGCAGTTCTTC. Amino acids: CASSVYGSGYNEQFF. Looking up the rest from reference TRBV2 and TRBJ2-1 gives the full variable domain: EPEVTQTPSHQVTQMGQEVILRCVPISNHLYFYWYRQILGQKVEFLVSFYNNEISEKSEIFDDQFSVERPDGSNFTLKIRSTKLEDSAMYFCASSVYGSGYNEQFFGPGTRLTVL.

V usage is TRBV6-5 and J usage is TRBJ2-2; weak D call: TRBD1 (6 bases). Trimming took 4 bases from V and 6 from J, leaving 12 bases between them. The germline V gene has CDR1 MNHEY and CDR2 SVGAGI. The CDR3 loop spans 14 amino acids. As DNA, the CDR3 is TGTGCCAGCAGTTCCACAGGGATCCCCGGGGAGCTGTTTTTT. This sequence encodes CASSSTGIPGELFF.

This clonotype has ten or more counts. The rearrangement links TRBV7-8 to TRBJ2-1; the match to TRBD1 covers 8 bases. CDR1 is SGHVS and CDR2 is FQNEAQ in the germline V gene. The CDR3 is made up of 15 amino acids. J gave up 6 bases and V 1 base, and 5 bases lay outside the gene matches. CDR3: CASSLENTGGNEQFF. In DNA form, the CDR3 reads TGTGCCAGCAGCTTAGAGAATACAGGGGGCAATGAGCAGTTCTTC.

The V and J genes are TRBV5-5 and TRBJ2-1; TRBD2 agrees at 14 bases. This CDR3 has 18 amino acids. The junction had 8 bases not matched to a gene; V was cut back by 4 bases and J by 2 bases. Germline V gene sequence: CDR1 SGHKS, CDR2 YYEKEE (reference sequence). The CDR3 region is CASSPGLAGGTAYNEQFF. CDR3 in DNA: TGTGCCAGCAGCCCCGGACTAGCGGGAGGAACTGCCTACAATGAGCAGTTCTTC.

Comment on this clonotype: This could be a read error, since a much larger clone is one nucleotide away. This rearrangement joins TRBV11-2 to TRBJ2-1, with TRBD2 matching 10 bases. The germline gives CDR1 SGHAT, CDR2 FQNNGV. This CDR3 spans 15 amino acids. With V trimmed by 5 bases and J by 6 bases, 7 bases remained unmatched. The DNA for the CDR3 is TGTGCCAGCAGCCTCTGGACTAGCGGAGGCAATGAGCAGTTCTTC. Translating it yields CASSLWTSGGNEQFF.

The table lists this clonotype with a few counts. CDR3 region: CASRLDQNTGELFF. CDR3 in DNA: TGTGCCAGCAGATTGGACCAGAACACCGGGGAGCTGTTTTTT. The rearrangement uses TRBV12-3 or TRBV12-4 and TRBJ2-2, with D unresolved. This CDR3 has 14 amino acids. V was pared by 6 bases and J by 1 base, with 9 bases between.

This clonotype was counted a few times. The junction does not match germline at one end; this may be a read error. The chain employs TRBV12-3 or TRBV12-4 and TRBJ2-6; 9 bases are a match to TRBD1. The CDR3 loop spans 13 amino acids. DNA of the CDR3: TGTGCCAGCAGGCGGACAGGGGCCAACGTCCGGACTTTC. This translates into CASRRTGANVRTF.

This clonotype was picked up a small number of times. The V call is TRBV7-2, the J call TRBJ2-7; the D gene could be TRBD1 or TRBD2 (5 bases each). CDR3 length: 14 residues. Trimming stripped 7 bases from V and 4 bases from J, with 17 bases between. From germline, CDR1 is SGHTA and CDR2 FQGNSA. The CDR3 sequence is CASKPSGSLYEQYF. The CDR3 DNA reads as TGTGCCAGCAAGCCGTCAGGGAGCCTATACGAGCAGTACTTC.

At least ten counts were recorded for this clonotype. This chain links TRBV25-1 with TRBJ2-5, with TRBD2 matching over 11 bases. CDR1 MGHDK and CDR2 SYGVNS come from the germline V gene. The J segment lost 10 bases and the V segment lost 2 bases, leaving 3 bases of the junction unmatched. The CDR3 is made up of 13 amino acids. CDR3 coding DNA: TGTGCCAGCAGTGAAGGTAGCGGGAGGGACCAGTACTTC. Translated, it gives CASSEGSGRDQYF.

V gene TRBV5-1 combines with J gene TRBJ2-3; D is unresolved. This CDR3 is 13 amino acids long. The V gene lost 7 bases and the J gene lost 2 bases, with 11 bases spanning the gap. Germline V gene data show CDR1 as SGHRS and CDR2 as YFSETQ. The CDR3 nucleotides are TGCGCCAGCGGTACCGGTTTCACAGATACGCAGTATTTT. It is translated as CASGTGFTDTQYF.

Comment on this clonotype: An end of the junction does not agree with germline; a read error may underlie this. This chain joins TRBV18 and TRBJ1-5, with D possibly TRBD1 on 5 matching bases. The CDR3 covers 11 residues. Germline loops: CDR1 KGHSH, CDR2 LQKENI. The CDR3 protein is CASSQGQPRHF. The CDR3 DNA reads TGTGCCAGCTCGCAGGGTCAGCCCCGGCATTTT.

V is TRBV30 and J is TRBJ1-4; D is perhaps TRBD1 (6 bases). The CDR3 has 11 residues. The germline CDR1 and CDR2 sequences are GTSNPN and SVGIG (reference sequence). The CDR3 DNA reads as TGTGGGGGGGTCGACAGGGAAAAACTGTTTTTT. Translated, it gives CGGVDREKLFF.

This clonotype was counted only a few times. Since a much larger clone is just one base distant, this may be a read error. The rearrangement joins TRBV29-1 to TRBJ2-7, with TRBD1 identical over 10 bases. This CDR3 is 18 amino acids long. Germline V gives CDR1 SQVTM, CDR2 ANQGSEA. The CDR3 DNA reads as TGCAGCGTTGTCGCGTGGAAACGGACAGGGGGGACCAACTACGAGCGGTACTTC. Its protein product is CSVVAWKRTGGTNYERYF.